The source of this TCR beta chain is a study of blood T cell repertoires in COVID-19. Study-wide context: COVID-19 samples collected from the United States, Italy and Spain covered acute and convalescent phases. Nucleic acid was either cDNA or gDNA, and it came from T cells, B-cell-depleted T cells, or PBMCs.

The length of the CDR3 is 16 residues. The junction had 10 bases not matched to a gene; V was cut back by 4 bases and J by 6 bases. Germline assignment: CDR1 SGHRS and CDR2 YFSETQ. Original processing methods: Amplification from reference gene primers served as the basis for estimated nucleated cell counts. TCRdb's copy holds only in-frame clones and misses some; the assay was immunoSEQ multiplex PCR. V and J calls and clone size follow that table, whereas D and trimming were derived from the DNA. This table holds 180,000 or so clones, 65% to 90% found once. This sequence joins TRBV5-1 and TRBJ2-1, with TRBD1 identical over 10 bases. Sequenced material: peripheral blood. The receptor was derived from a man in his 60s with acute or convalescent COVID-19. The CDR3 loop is CASSLLTGQGSNEQFF. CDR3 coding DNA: TGCGCCAGCAGCCTTCTGACGGGACAGGGGAGCAATGAGCAGTTCTTC.